What follows are 22 T cell receptor beta chains derived from one specimen sequenced in a study of blood T cell repertoires in COVID-19 (dated by TCRdb to about 2020). Library preparation used the immunoSEQ multiplex PCR assay. The table was pulled from immuneACCESS by TCRdb, which kept in-frame rearrangements only. Such tables lose some clones; where checked, under half of the loss comes from unresolved V genes, and the rest has no known cause. The table for this sample lists approximately 190,000 clones; 82% of them were counted only once. Approximately 7.8% of the sample lies in the top ten. Specimen: peripheral blood. The receptors were gathered from a woman aged 60-75 years with COVID-19, enrolled during active disease.

V and J are TRBV5-1 and TRBJ2-3, with 13 positions matching TRBD2. Trimming removed 9 bases from V and 5 bases from J; junction bases left unmatched: 9. The CDR3 has 15 amino acids. Germline values: CDR1 SGHRS, CDR2 YFSETQ. CDR3 sequence reads: CATQRTSGSGDTQYF. The CDR3 region has the DNA TGCGCCACTCAAAGGACTAGCGGGAGTGGAGATACGCAGTATTTT. Combining the CDR3 with reference TRBV5-1 and TRBJ2-3 gives the whole variable domain KAGVTQTPRYLIKTRGQQVTLSCSPISGHRSVSWYQQTPGQGLQFLFEYFSETQRNKGNFPGRFSGRQFSNSRSEMNVSTLELGDSALYLCATQRTSGSGDTQYFGPGTRLTVL.

The chain recombines TRBV6-5 with TRBJ2-7, with 7 nucleotides matching TRBD2. J gave up 2 bases and V 5 bases, and 6 bases lay outside the gene matches. Germline V gene data show CDR1 as MNHEY and CDR2 as SVGAGI. The CDR3 is 14 amino acids. The CDR3 DNA follows: TGTGCCAGCAGTCAAAGCGGGACTCCCTACGAGCAGTACTTC. As protein: CASSQSGTPYEQYF.

This chain connects TRBV5-1 to TRBJ2-7, with 8 bases matching TRBD1. The CDR3 spans 15 residues. Germline CDR1 and CDR2: SGHRS and YFSETQ. The V and J ends lost 5 bases and 7 bases, in that order; junction bases with no gene match: 14. Here the CDR3 DNA reads TGCGCCAGCAGTTTTTCCGGGACAGGTGTCCGGGAGCAGTACTTC. It codes for CASSFSGTGVREQYF.

The chain joins TRBV5-1 to TRBJ2-1; 7 bases align to TRBD2. Germline V CDR1 and CDR2: SGHRS, YFSETQ. The CDR3 totals 15 residues. V was clipped by 3 bases and J by 3 bases; unmatched bases: 6. CDR3 in DNA: TGCGCCAGCAGCTCAGCGGGACCTGACTACAATGAGCAGTTCTTC. Translation gives CASSSAGPDYNEQFF. The full variable domain, in which reference TRBV5-1 and TRBJ2-1 provide the parts outside the CDR3, is KAGVTQTPRYLIKTRGQQVTLSCSPISGHRSVSWYQQTPGQGLQFLFEYFSETQRNKGNFPGRFSGRQFSNSRSEMNVSTLELGDSALYLCASSSAGPDYNEQFFGPGTRLTVL.

The rearrangement uses TRBV21-1 and TRBJ2-7; the table names TRBD1, a call not compared with the DNA. TRBV21-1 is described as a pseudogene. The CDR3 is 18 residues long. For the CDR3, the DNA is TGTGCCAGCAGCAGGGTTAAGGGACAGGGGCCGGGTTCCTACGAGCAGTACGTC. This codes for CASSRVKGQGPGSYEQYV.

This clone was detected once. V and J are TRBV3-1 (or the pseudogene TRBV3-2) and TRBJ2-7; 7 bases match TRBD1. This CDR3 has 18 residues. V dropped 2 bases and J dropped 0; count of bases not matched to a gene: 13. Germline CDR1 LGHDT, CDR2 YNNKEL (reference sequence). This CDR3 is CASSQFLGGYRISYEQYF. CDR3 DNA: TGTGCCAGCAGCCAATTCTTAGGGGGCTATCGAATCTCCTACGAGCAGTACTTC.

This clone appeared a single time. The chain combines TRBV28 with TRBJ1-5, with a weak D call TRBD1 (5 bases). The V and J ends lost 8 bases and 2 bases respectively, with 16 bases between them. There are 15 residues in the CDR3. Germline V CDR1 and CDR2: MDHEN, SYDVKM. The CDR3 DNA follows: TGTGCCAGCTTTTATTCAGGGTCGCGCAATCAGCCCCAGCATTTT. It codes for CASFYSGSRNQPQHF.

This clone was observed once. The J gene is TRBJ2-2, the V gene TRBV5-1; 9 nucleotides agree with TRBD1. This CDR3 comprises 15 residues. J gave up 2 bases and V 4 bases, and 3 bases lay outside the gene matches. Germline CDR1 is SGHRS and CDR2 is YFSETQ. Written as DNA, the CDR3 is TGCGCCAGCAGCCTGGGACAGGGCAACACCGGGGAGCTGTTTTTT. It translates to CASSLGQGNTGELFF.

The chain combines TRBV7-9 with TRBJ1-1, with D unresolved. V was cut by 2 bases and J by 3 bases, with 13 bases left in between. Germline V CDR1 and CDR2: SEHNR, FQNEAQ (reference sequence). The CDR3 contains 15 residues. CDR3 loop: CASSLWSGGDTEAFF. The DNA of the CDR3 is TGTGCCAGCAGCTTATGGTCAGGCGGGGACACTGAAGCTTTCTTT.

The chain carries TRBV12-3 or TRBV12-4 and TRBJ1-2; D is undetermined. This CDR3 has 13 residues. Trimming stripped 5 bases from V and 8 bases from J, with 15 bases between. The CDR3 bases are TGTGCCAGCAGTCCCACGGGATCGGGAGGCTACACCTTC. Protein sequence: CASSPTGSGGYTF.

CDR3: CASRKDRVVGYTF. The CDR3 DNA reads TGTGCCAGCAGAAAGGACAGGGTAGTGGGCTACACCTTC. The V call is TRBV6-6, the J call TRBJ1-2; the match to TRBD1 covers 8 bases. V dropped 6 bases and J dropped 8; count of bases not matched to a gene: 8. The CDR3 loop spans 13 amino acids. Germline loops: CDR1 MNHNY, CDR2 SVGAGI (reference sequence).

The genes are TRBV28 and TRBJ2-5; 8 bases map to TRBD2. This CDR3 comprises 16 residues. J gave up 2 bases and V 2 bases, and 7 bases lay outside the gene matches. Germline loops: CDR1 MDHEN, CDR2 SYDVKM. This CDR3 reads CASSLGRGGNQETQYF. In nucleotides, the CDR3 is TGTGCCAGCAGTTTAGGTCGCGGGGGGAATCAAGAGACCCAGTACTTC.

The V call is TRBV24-1, the J call TRBJ2-3, with 8 bases aligning to TRBD2. Trimming at V came to 7 bases and at J to 6 bases, leaving 5 bases not matched to a gene. The CDR3 length is 13 residues. The germline CDR1 and CDR2 sequences are KGHDR and SFDVKD. CDR3 DNA: TGTGCCACCAGAGGACTAGCAACGGATACGCAGTATTTT. Encoded protein: CATRGLATDTQYF.

The rearrangement joins TRBV4-1 to TRBJ2-7; TRBD2 matches at 9 bases. This CDR3 has 17 residues. V lost 4 bases to trimming and J lost 7 bases; unmatched junction nucleotides: 17. In germline, CDR1 is MGHRA, CDR2 YSYEKL. CDR3 region: CASSPWGSGRSGTEQYF. The CDR3 DNA reads TGCGCCAGCAGCCCGTGGGGTAGCGGGAGAAGTGGGACGGAGCAGTACTTC.

The table lists this clone with a count of one. This chain connects TRBV19 to TRBJ1-5; 7 nucleotides line up with TRBD1. This CDR3 spans 15 amino acids. CDR1 is LNHDA, CDR2 SQIVND, per germline (reference sequence). V lost 6 bases to trimming and J lost 4 bases; unmatched junction nucleotides: 9. The CDR3 DNA follows: TGTGCCAGTAGCCGAGGGGGCAGGGCGAATCAGCCCCAGCATTTT. It translates to CASSRGGRANQPQHF. The full variable domain, rest sourced from reference TRBV19 and TRBJ1-5, is DGGITQSPKYLFRKEGQNVTLSCEQNLNHDAMYWYRQDPGQGLRLIYYSQIVNDFQKGDIAEGYSVSREKKESFPLTVTSAQKNPTAFYLCASSRGGRANQPQHFGDGTRLSIL.

The V gene is TRBV30, the J gene TRBJ1-1, with a weak D call TRBD1 (6 bases). This CDR3 spans 13 amino acids. CDR1 is GTSNPN and CDR2 is SVGIG in the germline V gene (reference sequence). Trimming cost V 1 base and J 4 bases, with 10 bases left between them. The CDR3 region is CAWSALGGTEAFF. The DNA of the CDR3 is TGTGCCTGGAGTGCATTAGGGGGCACTGAAGCTTTCTTT.

Worth noting for this clone: At one end, the junction sequence differs from germline, possibly due to a read error. Here the CDR3 reads CASSTDRGRVAF. The CDR3, as DNA: TGTGCCAGCAGCACGGACAGGGGGCGCGTCGCCTTC. This rearrangement joins TRBV13 to TRBJ1-2, with 11 bases lining up with TRBD1. Germline V gene data show CDR1 as PRHDT and CDR2 as FYEKMQ (reference sequence). This CDR3 has 12 residues.

V is TRBV6-6 and J is TRBJ1-6; maybe TRBD1 (5 bases). This CDR3 has 13 residues. The V gene lost 11 bases and the J gene lost 7 bases, with 15 bases spanning the gap. The germline V gene encodes CDR1 MNHNY and CDR2 SVGAGI (reference sequence). As DNA, the CDR3 is TGTGCCGGAGGGGCAACGGAAAATTCACCCCTCCACTTT. This codes for CAGGATENSPLHF.

The chain joins TRBV3-1 (or the pseudogene TRBV3-2) to TRBJ1-1; the match to TRBD1 covers 8 bases. Germline lookup yields CDR1 LGHDT and CDR2 YNNKEL (reference sequence). This CDR3 has 16 amino acids. Trimming at V came to 0 bases and at J to 5 bases, leaving 8 bases not matched to a gene. The CDR3 coding sequence is TGTGCCAGCAGCCAAGATGTCCAGGGGGCAGGGACTGAAGCTTTCTTT. The encoded protein is CASSQDVQGAGTEAFF.

The V gene is TRBV6-2 or TRBV6-3, the J gene TRBJ1-5; 7 bases are a match to TRBD1. This CDR3 is built from 15 residues. Trimming cost V 2 bases and J 9 bases; bases outside gene matches: 10. Looked up from germline, CDR1 is MNHEY and CDR2 is SVGEGT. The CDR3 DNA follows: TGTGCCAGCAGTTACGGAGGGGACAGCCAGTCGCCCCAGCATTTT. Its translation: CASSYGGDSQSPQHF.

This chain joins TRBV7-2 and TRBJ1-1, with D maybe TRBD1 (6 bases). There are 18 residues in the CDR3. The ends were cut back, 4 bases at V and 1 base at J, with 22 bases in the middle. Germline V lookup: CDR1 SGHTA, CDR2 FQGNSA. CDR3 loop: CASSSSTGRGTANTEAFF. The CDR3 DNA follows: TGTGCCAGCAGCTCATCTACAGGGAGGGGCACTGCGAACACTGAAGCTTTCTTT.

This sequence joins TRBV5-6 and TRBJ2-3, with D possibly being TRBD1 (5 bases). The V gene's germline CDR1 is SGHDT and CDR2 YYEEEE. V shed 0 bases and J shed 1 base, with 12 bases lying between them. This CDR3 is 16 amino acids long. CDR3 residues: CASSLVAGKGTDTQYF. The CDR3, as DNA: TGTGCCAGCAGCTTGGTGGCAGGGAAAGGCACAGATACGCAGTATTTT.